This record concerns one TCR beta chain sequence. What it binds is not known. The data belong to a study of T cells in Graves' hyperthyroidism and ophthalmopathy. Regarding the study as a whole: Blood also showed most of the thyroid clonotypes that were expanded above 0.001.

Amplified TCR beta CDR3 regions derived from RNA transcripts. Primed by the HTBI set, a first-round RT-PCR was run on the TCR CDR3. TCRdb called the multiplex PCR reads again in MiXCR, with one record for every CDR3 protein. The sample has approximately 49,000 distinct CDR3 sequences, around 55% seen once; the top ten hold over 30%. V lost 9 bases and J lost 4, with 2 bases in between. The CDR3 consists of 9 residues. Germline CDR1 is SGDLS and CDR2 is YYNGEE. V and J are TRBV9 and TRBJ1-5; the D is unclear. This sequence originates from a man aged 18 to 30 with Graves' hyperthyroidism. Sequenced: peripheral blood or thyroid tissue (not recorded which). The chain's CDR3 is CAINQPQHF. CDR3 in DNA: TGTGCCATTAATCAGCCCCAGCATTTT.